The 26 T cell receptor beta chains below all came from one sample that was sequenced in a study of naive and memory T cell subsets. Whole-study findings and limits: Naive repertoires, especially CD8, held a few larger clonotypes, possibly memory cells re-expressing CD45RA.

No antigen is known for these receptors. The beta constant-region primer was an equimolar mix of two oligonucleotides covering TRBC1 and TRBC2. Nested alpha and beta constant-region primers with the SP2 primer drove four PCR rounds on ligated cDNA. TCRdb reprocessed the UMI-ligation and nested PCR reads via MiXCR and lists one record per CDR3 protein. The top ten clones hold approximately 0.63% of a sample with over 130,000 distinct CDR3 sequences, 15% to 25% of them seen once. Sequenced: naive CD8+ T cells from blood. The receptors stem from a human donor in good health.

The gene calls are TRBV28 and TRBJ2-7, with 8 bases fitting TRBD2. There are 16 residues in the CDR3. Germline V CDR1 and CDR2: MDHEN, SYDVKM. V lost 6 bases to trimming and J lost 6 bases; unmatched junction nucleotides: 16. CDR3 sequence reads: CASSFILTSARSEQYF. CDR3 in DNA: TGTGCCAGCAGCTTCATCCTGACTAGCGCCAGATCCGAGCAGTACTTC.

J is TRBJ2-5 and V is TRBV18; 7 bases are a match to TRBD1. The CDR3 runs 14 residues. Germline values: CDR1 KGHSH, CDR2 LQKENI. V lost 3 bases, J lost 3 bases, and 4 bases stayed unmatched. The CDR3 DNA follows: TGTGCCAGCTCACCTGGGGACAGAGAAGAGACCCAGTACTTC. This sequence encodes CASSPGDREETQYF.

The chain couples TRBV28 to TRBJ2-6; D is perhaps TRBD1 (5 bases). The CDR3 totals 16 residues. V was cut by 3 bases and J by 2 bases, with 11 bases left in between. CDR1 is MDHEN, CDR2 SYDVKM, per germline. In DNA, the CDR3 is TGTGCCAGCAGTTTTCCCAGGGCTACTGGGGCCAACGTCCTGACTTTC. It encodes CASSFPRATGANVLTF.

In DNA, the CDR3 is TGTGCCAGCAGCCCCGGCCACCTCGAGCAGTACTTC. It yields the protein CASSPGHLEQYF. The J gene is TRBJ2-7, the V gene TRBV6-5, with D hard to call. Trimming shortened V by 6 bases and J by 6 bases, and 12 bases separated the two germline ends. The CDR3 is made up of 12 amino acids. Germline CDR1 reads MNHEY; CDR2 reads SVGAGI.

This clonotype was found a few times. V gene TRBV30 combines with J gene TRBJ2-1; D is unresolved. Trimming removed 2 bases from V and 6 bases from J, with 11 bases in between. CDR1 is GTSNPN and CDR2 is SVGIG in the germline V gene (reference sequence). The CDR3 is 13 residues long. DNA of the CDR3: TGTGCCTGGAGTCCCGGCGTGGCCAATGAGCAGTTCTTC. Protein product: CAWSPGVANEQFF. Filled out from reference TRBV30 and TRBJ2-1, the complete variable domain reads SQTIHQWPATLVQPVGSPLSLECTVEGTSNPNLYWYRQAAGRGLQLLFYSVGIGQISSEVPQNLSASRPQDRQFILSSKKLLLSDSGFYLCAWSPGVANEQFFGPGTRLTVL.

This rearrangement joins TRBV7-8 to TRBJ2-1, with 16 bases matching TRBD2. This CDR3 has 18 amino acids. After removal of 3 bases from V and 5 bases from J, the junction contained 7 bases not matched to a gene. Germline V gene sequence: CDR1 SGHVS, CDR2 FQNEAQ. The CDR3 nucleotides are TGTGCCAGCAGCTTTCCGGGACTAGCGGGAGGGACTGACAATGAGCAGTTCTTC. This translates into CASSFPGLAGGTDNEQFF.

This clonotype appeared a few times. The V call is TRBV27, the J call TRBJ2-3; D gene unclear. CDR3 length: 13 residues. Trimming shortened V by 3 bases and J by 5 bases, and 9 bases separated the two germline ends. CDR1 is MNHEY, CDR2 SMNVEV, per germline (reference sequence). The CDR3 bases are TGTGCCAGCAGTTTGTGGTCGGGAGATACGCAGTATTTT. Translated, it gives CASSLWSGDTQYF.

The J gene is TRBJ2-1, the V gene TRBV27; D tentatively fits TRBD1 or TRBD2 (5 bases each). V was pared by 4 bases and J by 3 bases, with 13 bases between. CDR1 is MNHEY and CDR2 is SMNVEV in the germline V gene (reference sequence). CDR3 length: 15 amino acids. The chain's CDR3 is CASSSQERFYNEQFF. CDR3 DNA sequence: TGTGCCAGCAGTTCACAGGAGCGGTTCTACAATGAGCAGTTCTTC.

A few counts support this clonotype. The rearrangement links TRBV15 to TRBJ2-7, with a weak D call TRBD1 (6 bases). V dropped 0 bases and J dropped 3 bases, with 15 bases sitting between them. The CDR3 loop spans 16 amino acids. Per the germline V gene, CDR1 is LNHNV and CDR2 is YYDKDF (reference sequence). DNA for the CDR3: TGTGCCACCAGCAGAGACCGGGACACATTCCTCTACGAGCAGTACTTC. This encodes CATSRDRDTFLYEQYF.

This clonotype has just a few counts. This chain links TRBV15 with TRBJ1-2; D ambiguous. This CDR3 has 15 residues. Germline loops: CDR1 LNHNV, CDR2 YYDKDF (reference sequence). Trimming pared 0 bases from V and 4 bases from J, leaving 12 bases between. The CDR3 nucleotides read TGTGCCACCAGCAGAGACATGGCGGGAGGCTATGGCTACACCTTC. It yields the protein CATSRDMAGGYGYTF.

The V gene is TRBV28, the J gene TRBJ1-5; no reliable D call. The germline gives CDR1 MDHEN, CDR2 SYDVKM. Trimming took off 0 bases at V and 0 bases at J, with 6 bases between the two ends. CDR3 length equals 15 residues. The CDR3 is CASSLWTLSNQPQHF. Written as DNA, the CDR3 is TGTGCCAGCAGTTTATGGACACTTAGCAATCAGCCCCAGCATTTT.

This clonotype was detected only once. V is TRBV27 and J is TRBJ1-6; TRBD1 is a possible D gene (6 bases). The CDR3 has 13 amino acids. Germline CDR1 MNHEY, CDR2 SMNVEV (reference sequence). V lost 5 bases to trimming and J lost 9 bases, with 11 bases between them. The CDR3 DNA follows: TGTGCCAGCAGTGAGGGGGTTGTTTCACCCCTCCACTTT. Translation: CASSEGVVSPLHF.

This clonotype has more than one count but fewer than ten. V is TRBV28 and J is TRBJ1-5, with D unresolved. The germline V gene encodes CDR1 MDHEN and CDR2 SYDVKM. V lost 6 bases to trimming and J lost 5 bases, with 14 bases between them. The CDR3 is made up of 14 amino acids. The CDR3 bases are TGTGCCAGCAGCGGTACAGACCTGGATCAGCCCCAGCATTTT. This codes for CASSGTDLDQPQHF.

The genes are TRBV7-9 and TRBJ2-7, with 7 bases identical to TRBD1. The CDR3 is 16 amino acids. Trimming at V came to 3 bases and at J to 2 bases, leaving 10 bases not matched to a gene. Germline V gene sequence: CDR1 SEHNR, CDR2 FQNEAQ (reference sequence). The CDR3 sequence is CASSFSPTTGAYEQYF. The CDR3 DNA follows: TGTGCCAGCAGCTTCTCACCTACCACAGGGGCCTACGAGCAGTACTTC. The full variable domain, with the rest looked up from reference TRBV7-9 and TRBJ2-7, is DTGVSQNPRHKITKRGQNVTFRCDPISEHNRLYWYRQTLGQGPEFLTYFQNEAQLEKSRLLSDRFSAERPKGSFSTLEIQRTEQGDSAMYLCASSFSPTTGAYEQYFGPGTRLTVT.

The genes are TRBV20-1 and TRBJ2-7; D remains ambiguous. V lost 4 bases and J lost 0, with 10 bases in between. From germline, CDR1 is DFQATT and CDR2 SNEGSKA (reference sequence). CDR3 length: 13 residues. The DNA of the CDR3 is TGCAGTGCTACCTACGACGGCTCCTACGAGCAGTACTTC. Translation gives CSATYDGSYEQYF.

The J gene is TRBJ2-1, the V gene TRBV12-5, with D tentatively TRBD1 (5 bases). The CDR3 runs to 17 residues. Germline loops: CDR1 LGHNT, CDR2 FRNRAP. The germline V and J ends were trimmed by 3 bases and 0 bases, with 15 bases remaining between them. The DNA of the CDR3 is TGTGCTAGTGGTTTCCCCTCGACAGAACGCTCCTACAATGAGCAGTTCTTC. Residues: CASGFPSTERSYNEQFF.

This clonotype was seen more than once but under ten times. J is TRBJ2-7 and V is TRBV20-1, with 7 bases matching TRBD2. V lost 6 bases, J lost 2 bases, and 13 bases stayed unmatched. The CDR3 runs 15 residues. Germline loops: CDR1 DFQATT, CDR2 SNEGSKA (reference sequence). CDR3 sequence (DNA): TGCAGTGCCCGTGATTTCCAGCGGGAACCCTACGAGCAGTACTTC. Its protein is CSARDFQREPYEQYF.

This clonotype was counted only a few times. The rearrangement uses TRBV9 and TRBJ2-7, with D perhaps TRBD1 (5 bases). The CDR3 sequence is 15 residues long. V was cut by 2 bases and J by 3 bases, with 15 bases left in between. Looked up from germline, CDR1 is SGDLS and CDR2 is YYNGEE. The CDR3 sequence is CASSVDSLGIYEQYF. CDR3 DNA sequence: TGTGCCAGCAGCGTTGACAGCTTGGGGATCTACGAGCAGTACTTC.

This clonotype was detected a few times. The chain carries TRBV7-2 and TRBJ2-1, with TRBD2 identical over 8 bases. J gave up 6 bases and V 5 bases, and 12 bases lay outside the gene matches. The CDR3 runs to 16 residues. Per germline, CDR1 SGHTA and CDR2 FQGNSA. The CDR3 sequence is CASSPIAGITLNEQFF. The CDR3 DNA follows: TGTGCCAGCAGCCCCATAGCGGGAATCACCCTCAATGAGCAGTTCTTC.

CDR3 loop: CASSPVPNTEAFF. CDR3 DNA sequence: TGCGCCAGCAGCCCTGTCCCGAACACTGAAGCTTTCTTT. This chain joins TRBV5-1 and TRBJ1-1; D call uncertain. CDR1 and CDR2 (germline): SGHRS, YFSETQ. The CDR3 length is 13 residues. The germline V and J ends were trimmed by 4 bases and 1 base, with 8 bases remaining between them.

The table lists this clonotype with a few counts. The genes are TRBV27 and TRBJ2-2; D is undetermined. CDR1 is MNHEY and CDR2 is SMNVEV in the germline V gene (reference sequence). The V end was cut by 5 bases, the J end by 4 bases, with 14 bases between. The CDR3 runs 15 residues. CDR3 residues: CASSSMDDLTGELFF. CDR3 DNA sequence: TGTGCCAGCAGTAGCATGGACGATCTCACCGGGGAGCTGTTTTTT.

The chain joins TRBV28 to TRBJ1-3; perhaps TRBD1 as D (6 bases). The V gene lost 6 bases and the J gene lost 2 bases, with 11 bases spanning the gap. The CDR3 runs to 14 residues. In germline, CDR1 is MDHEN, CDR2 SYDVKM. Written as DNA, the CDR3 is TGTGCCAGCAGGGAACAGGGAGCTGGAAACACCATATATTTT. Translating gives CASREQGAGNTIYF.

This clonotype occurred a few times. This rearrangement joins TRBV27 to TRBJ2-7; 7 bases map to TRBD2. Germline V lookup: CDR1 MNHEY, CDR2 SMNVEV (reference sequence). The CDR3 loop spans 15 amino acids. V was pared by 3 bases and J by 4 bases, with 9 bases of the junction left unmatched. The CDR3 bases are TGTGCCAGCAGTTTTGGACGCGGGAGTAAGTACGAGCAGTACTTC. Its translation: CASSFGRGSKYEQYF.

Only a few counts were recorded for this clonotype. The chain employs TRBV20-1 and TRBJ2-1, with 7 bases that match TRBD1. The ends lost 5 bases at V and 7 bases at J; junction bases unmatched: 5. The germline V gene has CDR1 DFQATT and CDR2 SNEGSKA (reference sequence). This CDR3 comprises 12 residues. The CDR3 region has the DNA TGCAGTGCTGCCCGACAGGGAAATGAGCAGTTCTTC. It specifies CSAARQGNEQFF.

The chain couples TRBV11-2 to TRBJ2-1; 10 bases match TRBD2. The CDR3 runs to 16 residues. CDR1 is SGHAT and CDR2 is FQNNGV in the germline V gene. V shed 3 bases and J 2 bases; nucleotides not matched to a gene: 4. Here the CDR3 DNA reads TGTGCCAGCAGCTTGATAGCGGGAGGCCCCTACAATGAGCAGTTCTTC. This gives the protein CASSLIAGGPYNEQFF.

This clonotype was observed a few times. This chain joins TRBV27 and TRBJ1-1; D is unclear. The length of the CDR3 is 13 residues. V lost 6 bases to trimming and J lost 0 bases, with 8 bases between them. The germline gives CDR1 MNHEY, CDR2 SMNVEV (reference sequence). CDR3 amino acids: CASSMFMNTEAFF. CDR3 DNA sequence: TGTGCCAGCAGCATGTTTATGAACACTGAAGCTTTCTTT.